This TCR beta chain emerged from a study of blood T cells in healthy people across ages. This CDR3 has 15 residues. Germline V gene lookup returns CDR1 SGDLS and CDR2 YYNGEE. The V gene end was trimmed by 2 bases and the J gene end by 7 bases; junction bases not matched to a gene: 7. Combining a sample-barcoded 5' primer with a J-beta primer mix, a second PCR ran for about 7 to 11 cycles. TCRdb reprocessed the 5' RACE reads with MiXCR, giving one entry per CDR3 protein. Among around 2 million distinct CDR3 sequences, roughly two fifths were seen once, and the ten largest hold under 25%. The receptor's source is a human donor in good health. Material for sequencing was blood. The chain uses TRBV9 and TRBJ2-1; 9 nucleotides agree with TRBD2. The CDR3 nucleotides read TGTGCCAGCAGCGTGCGAGCGGGGGGCAAAAATGAGCAGTTCTTC. It translates to CASSVRAGGKNEQFF.